What follows are 2 T cell receptor beta chains derived from one specimen sequenced in a study of chemoradiotherapy in HPV16-positive cancers. Here immunoSEQ multiplex PCR was the method, and the copy in TCRdb shows in-frame clones only, minus some. Of about 5,700 clones in the sample, 70% to 90% are singletons; the top ten hold about 2.2%. The input for sequencing was tumor tissue, taken from a patient who underwent chemoradiotherapy. These receptors were obtained from a human donor with HPV-associated anogenital cancer.

The V gene is TRBV6-4, the J gene TRBJ2-7; either TRBD1 or TRBD2 may supply D (5 bases each). Trimming left V 5 bases short and J 0 bases short, with 8 bases between. CDR3 length: 13 residues. CDR1 and CDR2 from the germline V gene are MRHNA and SNTAGT. CDR3 sequence: CASSQGPSYEQYF. The CDR3 bases are TGTGCCAGCAGTCAGGGACCCTCCTACGAGCAGTACTTC.

The genes are TRBV19 and TRBJ2-4, with 7 nucleotides matching TRBD1. The germline V gene encodes CDR1 LNHDA and CDR2 SQIVND (reference sequence). J was trimmed by 7 bases and V by 6 bases; bases with no gene match: 3. CDR3 length: 12 amino acids. The CDR3, as DNA: TGTGCCAGTAGCCAGACAGGGAACATTCAGTACTTC. It encodes CASSQTGNIQYF. Combining the CDR3 with reference TRBV19 and TRBJ2-4 gives the whole variable domain DGGITQSPKYLFRKEGQNVTLSCEQNLNHDAMYWYRQDPGQGLRLIYYSQIVNDFQKGDIAEGYSVSREKKESFPLTVTSAQKNPTAFYLCASSQTGNIQYFGAGTRLSVL.